This T cell receptor (beta chain) was identified in a study of cytomegalovirus exposure and HLA in healthy donors. The PCR had 60 Vbeta and 13 Jbeta primers. Measured with immunoSEQ multiplex PCR; TCRdb has only the in-frame clones, and not every one. The repertoire holds some 150,000 clones, with 65% to 80% as singletons. The CDR3 is made up of 18 amino acids. Germline V gene lookup returns CDR1 SEHNR and CDR2 FQNEAQ (reference sequence). The trim removed 5 bases at V and 3 bases at J, leaving 11 bases unmatched. This TCR came from a man between 35 and 55 years old in good health and CMV-seronegative. Sequences were obtained from PBMCs. The chain couples TRBV7-9 to TRBJ2-6; TRBD1 matches at 9 bases. The CDR3 nucleotides are TGTGCCAGCAGCCCTCCCGGGACAGGGTTGGGTGGGGCCAACGTCCTGACTTTC. It is translated as CASSPPGTGLGGANVLTF.